This T cell receptor (beta chain) was identified during a study of shared clonotypes between healthy human individuals. Study outcomes and limitations: Relative to clonotypes present in all four donors, those not shared had lower generation probabilities. An anticipated effect of sequencing depth on clonotype sharing among donors was recognized.

Comment on this clone: Its specificity is not known.

Positive CCR7 selection of CD45RO-negative cells yielded the naive CD8 cells, and terminally differentiated effector memory CD45RA+ cells were excluded. Trimming at V came to 4 bases and at J to 4 bases, leaving 8 bases not matched to a gene. This CDR3 contains 16 residues. Germline-derived CDR1 and CDR2 are SGHNT and YENEEA. A deep-level run was used for the assay. Original processing methods: ImmunoSEQ yielded junction-only sequences lacking quality scores, so filtering differed. This table comes from immunoSEQ multiplex PCR, and its TCRdb copy is limited to in-frame clones, with some not included. The D gene and trimming were derived from the DNA, and the V and J assignments and clone size from that table. This sample carries around 640,000 clones, roughly 96% of them seen once, and the ten largest clones take about 0.12%.

The V gene is TRBV11-3, the J gene TRBJ2-2; 8 bases are shared with TRBD1. The source material was naive CD8+ T cells sorted from blood. The source of this sequence is a woman in her twenties or thirties in good health. CDR3 residues: CASSSTRGPGTGELFF. The DNA of the CDR3 is TGTGCCAGCAGCTCAACCAGGGGGCCTGGCACCGGGGAGCTGTTTTTT.